This T cell receptor (beta chain) was identified in a study of blood T cell repertoires in COVID-19. Profiled with immunoSEQ multiplex PCR; TCRdb holds only in-frame clones, not every one. The profile shows 140,000 to 150,000 clones, about 80% of them singletons. This TCR derives from a man aged 65-85 years who had recovered from COVID-19. The sample comprised peripheral blood.

CDR3 DNA sequence: TGTGCCAGCAGTTACTCCGGTACGGCGGGGGCGGGGGAGCAGTACTTC. Its protein is CASSYSGTAGAGEQYF. This sequence joins TRBV6-2 or TRBV6-3 and TRBJ2-7; TRBD2 is a possible D gene (7 bases). V dropped 0 bases and J dropped 7 bases, with 19 bases sitting between them. Per germline, CDR1 MNHEY and CDR2 SVGEGT. CDR3 size: 16 residues.